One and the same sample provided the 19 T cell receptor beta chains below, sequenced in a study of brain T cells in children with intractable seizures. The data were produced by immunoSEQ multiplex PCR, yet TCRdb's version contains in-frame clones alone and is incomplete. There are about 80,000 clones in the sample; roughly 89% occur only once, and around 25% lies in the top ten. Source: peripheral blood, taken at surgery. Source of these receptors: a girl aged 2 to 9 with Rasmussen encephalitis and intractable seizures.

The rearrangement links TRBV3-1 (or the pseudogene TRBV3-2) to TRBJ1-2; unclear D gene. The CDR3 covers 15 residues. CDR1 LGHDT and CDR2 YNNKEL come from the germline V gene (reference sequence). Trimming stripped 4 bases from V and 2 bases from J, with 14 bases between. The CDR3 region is CASSRHLSQNYGYTF. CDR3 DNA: TGTGCCAGCAGCCGACACCTTTCTCAAAACTATGGCTACACCTTC.

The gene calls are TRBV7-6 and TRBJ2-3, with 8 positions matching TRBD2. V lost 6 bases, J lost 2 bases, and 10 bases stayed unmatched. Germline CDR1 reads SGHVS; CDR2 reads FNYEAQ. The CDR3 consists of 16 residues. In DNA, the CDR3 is TGTGCCAGCAGGCCTAGAAGCGGGAGAAACACAGATACGCAGTATTTT. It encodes CASRPRSGRNTDTQYF.

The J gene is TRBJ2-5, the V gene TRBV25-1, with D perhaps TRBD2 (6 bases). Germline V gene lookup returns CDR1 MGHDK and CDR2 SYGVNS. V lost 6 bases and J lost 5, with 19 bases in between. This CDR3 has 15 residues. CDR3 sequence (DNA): TGTGCCAGCAGCTCCCCGACTAGGCCCGGGGAGACCCAGTACTTC. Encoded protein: CASSSPTRPGETQYF.

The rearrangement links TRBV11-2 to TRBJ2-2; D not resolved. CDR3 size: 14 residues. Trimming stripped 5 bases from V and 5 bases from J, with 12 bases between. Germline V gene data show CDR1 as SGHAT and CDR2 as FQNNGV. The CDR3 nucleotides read TGTGCCAGCAGCAATAACTATAAGACCGGGGAGCTGTTTTTT. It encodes CASSNNYKTGELFF.

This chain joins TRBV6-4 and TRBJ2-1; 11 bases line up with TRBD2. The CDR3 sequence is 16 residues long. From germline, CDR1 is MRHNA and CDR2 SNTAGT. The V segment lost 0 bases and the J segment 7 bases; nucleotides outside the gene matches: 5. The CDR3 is CASSDSVAGGKNEQFF. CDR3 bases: TGTGCCAGCAGTGACTCAGTAGCGGGGGGGAAAAATGAGCAGTTCTTC.

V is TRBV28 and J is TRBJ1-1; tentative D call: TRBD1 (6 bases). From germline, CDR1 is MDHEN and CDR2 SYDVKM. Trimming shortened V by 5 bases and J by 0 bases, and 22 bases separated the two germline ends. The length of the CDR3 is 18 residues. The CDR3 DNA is TGTGCCAGCAGTCCCCCTATAGGGGGAAGAAGGGTGAACACTGAAGCTTTCTTT. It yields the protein CASSPPIGGRRVNTEAFF.

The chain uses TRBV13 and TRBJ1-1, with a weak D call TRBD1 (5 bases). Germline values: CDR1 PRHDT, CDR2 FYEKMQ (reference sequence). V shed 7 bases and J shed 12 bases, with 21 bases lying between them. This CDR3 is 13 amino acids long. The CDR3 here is CASNTGRGPVPFF. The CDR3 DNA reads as TGTGCCAGCAATACGGGGCGGGGTCCCGTTCCTTTCTTT.

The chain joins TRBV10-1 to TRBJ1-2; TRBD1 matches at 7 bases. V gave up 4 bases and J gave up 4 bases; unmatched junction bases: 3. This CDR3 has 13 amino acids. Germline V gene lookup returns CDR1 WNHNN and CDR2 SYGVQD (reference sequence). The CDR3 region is CASSVGQSYGYTF. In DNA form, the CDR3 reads TGCGCCAGCAGTGTGGGACAGTCCTATGGCTACACCTTC.

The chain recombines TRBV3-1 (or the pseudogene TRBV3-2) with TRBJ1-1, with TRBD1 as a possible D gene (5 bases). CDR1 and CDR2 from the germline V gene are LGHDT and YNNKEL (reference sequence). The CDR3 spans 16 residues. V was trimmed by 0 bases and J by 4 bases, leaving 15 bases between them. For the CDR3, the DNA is TGTGCCAGCAGCCAAGATTTTCGGGGGAGGGTCACTGAAGCTTTCTTT. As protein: CASSQDFRGRVTEAFF.

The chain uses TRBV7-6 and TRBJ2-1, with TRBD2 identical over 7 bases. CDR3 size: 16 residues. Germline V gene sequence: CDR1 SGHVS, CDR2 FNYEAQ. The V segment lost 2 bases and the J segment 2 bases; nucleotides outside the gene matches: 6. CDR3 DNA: TGTGCCAGCAGCTTACATGGGGCGGGAGCCTACAATGAGCAGTTCTTC. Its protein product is CASSLHGAGAYNEQFF.

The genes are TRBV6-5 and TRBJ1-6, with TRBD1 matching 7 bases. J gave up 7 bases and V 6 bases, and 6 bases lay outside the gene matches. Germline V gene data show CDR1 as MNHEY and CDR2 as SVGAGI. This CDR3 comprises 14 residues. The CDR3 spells CASRRRDRNSPLHF. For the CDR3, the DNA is TGTGCCAGCAGGCGACGGGACAGAAATTCACCCCTCCACTTT.

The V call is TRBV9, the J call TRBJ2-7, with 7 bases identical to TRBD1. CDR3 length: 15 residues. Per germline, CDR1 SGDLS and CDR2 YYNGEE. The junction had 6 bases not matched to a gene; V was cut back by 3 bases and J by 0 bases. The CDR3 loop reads CASSARTGSSYEQYF. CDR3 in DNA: TGTGCCAGCAGCGCCAGGACAGGCAGCTCCTACGAGCAGTACTTC. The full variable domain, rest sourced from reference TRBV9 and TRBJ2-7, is DSGVTQTPKHLITATGQRVTLRCSPRSGDLSVYWYQQSLDQGLQFLIQYYNGEERAKGNILERFSAQQFPDLHSELNLSSLELGDSALYFCASSARTGSSYEQYFGPGTRLTVT.

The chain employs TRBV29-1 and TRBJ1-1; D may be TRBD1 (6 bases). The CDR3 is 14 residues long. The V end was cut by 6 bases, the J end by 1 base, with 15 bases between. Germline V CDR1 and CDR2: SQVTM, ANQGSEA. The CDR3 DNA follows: TGCAGCGTGAACCCCGGACAGTCGAACACTGAAGCTTTCTTT. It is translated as CSVNPGQSNTEAFF.

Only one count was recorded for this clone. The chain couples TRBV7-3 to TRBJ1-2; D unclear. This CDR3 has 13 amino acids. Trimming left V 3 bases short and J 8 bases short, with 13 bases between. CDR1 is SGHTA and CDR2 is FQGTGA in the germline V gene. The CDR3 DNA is TGTGCCAGCAGCTTTAAGGGAGGCGGGGGCTACACCTTC. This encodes CASSFKGGGGYTF.

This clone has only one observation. Written as DNA, the CDR3 is TGTGCCAGCAGTGAAGGGCGGGAGTTTCAGTTCTTC. It encodes CASSEGREFQFF. V usage is TRBV6-4 and J usage is TRBJ2-1; 7 nucleotides match TRBD2. Looked up from germline, CDR1 is MRHNA and CDR2 is SNTAGT. The CDR3 is 12 amino acids. V shed 3 bases, J shed 13 bases, and the junction held 6 bases outside the gene matches.

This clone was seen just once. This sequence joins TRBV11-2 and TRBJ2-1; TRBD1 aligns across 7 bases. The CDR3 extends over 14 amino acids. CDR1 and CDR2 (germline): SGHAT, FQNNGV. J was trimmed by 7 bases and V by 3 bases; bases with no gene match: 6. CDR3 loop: CASSFGTAKNEQFF. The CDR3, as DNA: TGTGCCAGCAGCTTTGGGACAGCGAAAAATGAGCAGTTCTTC.

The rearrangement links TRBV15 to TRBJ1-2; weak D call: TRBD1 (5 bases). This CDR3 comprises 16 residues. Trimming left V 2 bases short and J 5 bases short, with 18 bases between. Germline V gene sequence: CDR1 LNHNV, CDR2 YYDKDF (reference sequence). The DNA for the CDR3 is TGTGCCACCAGCAGACCCGGGGGGAGTGGGGCGTATGGCTACACCTTC. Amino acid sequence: CATSRPGGSGAYGYTF. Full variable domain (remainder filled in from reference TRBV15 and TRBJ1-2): DAMVIQNPRYQVTQFGKPVTLSCSQTLNHNVMYWYQQKSSQAPKLLFHYYDKDFNNEADTPDNFQSRRPNTSFCFLDIRSPGLGDTAMYLCATSRPGGSGAYGYTFGSGTRLTVV.

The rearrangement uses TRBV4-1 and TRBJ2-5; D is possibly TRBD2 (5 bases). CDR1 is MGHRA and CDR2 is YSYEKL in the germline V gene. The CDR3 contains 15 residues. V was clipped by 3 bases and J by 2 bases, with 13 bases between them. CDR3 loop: CASSQGSALQETQYF. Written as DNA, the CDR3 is TGCGCCAGCAGCCAGGGTAGCGCCCTTCAAGAGACCCAGTACTTC.

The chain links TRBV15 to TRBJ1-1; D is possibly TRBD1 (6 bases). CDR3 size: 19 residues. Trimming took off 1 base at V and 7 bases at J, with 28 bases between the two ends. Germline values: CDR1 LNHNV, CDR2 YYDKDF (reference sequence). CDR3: CATSRVVGVWGAGSIEAFF. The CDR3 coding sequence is TGTGCCACCAGCAGAGTGGTCGGGGTATGGGGGGCAGGGAGCATTGAAGCTTTCTTT.